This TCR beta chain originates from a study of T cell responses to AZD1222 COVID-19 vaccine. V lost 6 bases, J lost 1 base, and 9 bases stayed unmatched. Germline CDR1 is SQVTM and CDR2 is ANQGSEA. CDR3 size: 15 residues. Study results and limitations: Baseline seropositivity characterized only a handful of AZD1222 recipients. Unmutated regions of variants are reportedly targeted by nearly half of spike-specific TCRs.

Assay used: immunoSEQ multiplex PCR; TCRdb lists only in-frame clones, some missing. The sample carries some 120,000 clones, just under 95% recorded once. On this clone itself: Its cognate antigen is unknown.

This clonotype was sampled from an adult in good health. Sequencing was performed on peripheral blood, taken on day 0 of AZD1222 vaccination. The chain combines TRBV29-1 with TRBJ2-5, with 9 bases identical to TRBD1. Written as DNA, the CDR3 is TGCAGCGTCACTCCGGGACAGGGAATCCAAGAGACCCAGTACTTC. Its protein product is CSVTPGQGIQETQYF.